This T cell receptor beta chain appears in the sequencing data of a study of beta chain features in type 1 diabetes. This clone occurred a few times. Reverse transcribing all isolated RNA meant expressed TCRB transcripts were sequenced. The method was immunoSEQ multiplex PCR; TCRdb's version includes in-frame clones alone and lacks a portion of them. Of 860,000 or so clones in the sample, roughly a sixth were seen once. With 3 bases removed from V and 10 bases from J, the gap between germline ends came to 13 bases. This CDR3 spans 13 amino acids. Germline CDR1 reads SGHAT; CDR2 reads FQNNGV. This clonotype was sampled from a woman aged 18-29 years in good health. This chain uses TRBV11-2 with TRBJ2-1, with D perhaps TRBD2 (5 bases). Sequenced material: naive CD4+ T cells from blood. CDR3 coding DNA: TGTGCCAGCAGCTTGGGGAGAGCGGAAGAGCAGTTCTTC. It is translated as CASSLGRAEEQFF.